In its sample, the clone carrying this TCR beta chain was seen many times. The antigen is unknown. The source of the sample is a study of response to subunit inactivated influenza vaccine. TCRdb re-derived calls from the RT-PCR reads in MiXCR, one entry per CDR3 protein. The table includes about half a million distinct CDR3 sequences, 7.6% detected once. Study-wide findings and caveats: Authors suggested that a seasonal influenza vaccination recruits few new T cells each time.

The sequence was obtained from a man aged 50-75 years who received an inactivated influenza vaccine. Material: PBMCs from blood, obtained 23 to 25 months after vaccination.

CDR3 bases: TGTGCCAGCAGCGTTAATCAGGGTTCGGAGACCCAGTACTTC. Residues: CASSVNQGSETQYF. The chain joins TRBV11-2 to TRBJ2-5; tentative D call: TRBD1 (5 bases). CDR1 and CDR2 (germline): SGHAT, FQNNGV. The V end lost 5 bases, the J end lost 5 bases, and 15 bases lay between the germline ends. The CDR3 consists of 14 residues.